This paragraph reports one TCR beta chain. This entry belongs to a study of PD-1 blockade in classical Hodgkin lymphoma. Study in general: Patients were dosed intravenously with nivolumab at 3 mg/kg every 2 weeks.

CDR3 length: 19 amino acids. From germline, CDR1 is LNHDA and CDR2 SQIVND (reference sequence). V shed 4 bases and J shed 0 bases, with 24 bases lying between them. Libraries were prepared by immunoSEQ multiplex PCR; TCRdb keeps only in-frame clonotypes and omits some of them. The sample holds 40,000 to 55,000 clones, over 70% seen once. The time point: cycle 4 day 1 (C4D1), after 5 to 7 weeks of nivolumab. Every patient had relapsed following autologous stem cell transplantation, and cohorts differed in brentuximab vedotin exposure. This sequence originates from a human donor with classical Hodgkin lymphoma. The gene calls are TRBV19 and TRBJ1-2; maybe TRBD1 (6 bases). This material consisted of peripheral blood mononuclear cells (PBMCs), taken before the fourth cycle of nivolumab. CDR3 nucleotides: TGTGCCAGTAGTACCGGGGCAGGGGAAGTAACGCTCGCTAACTATGGCTACACCTTC. This encodes CASSTGAGEVTLANYGYTF. Using reference TRBV19 and TRBJ1-2 for the parts outside the CDR3, the full variable domain is DGGITQSPKYLFRKEGQNVTLSCEQNLNHDAMYWYRQDPGQGLRLIYYSQIVNDFQKGDIAEGYSVSREKKESFPLTVTSAQKNPTAFYLCASSTGAGEVTLANYGYTFGSGTRLTVV.